The text below deals with one T cell receptor beta chain. The data were obtained in a study of blood T cell repertoires in COVID-19. The wider study: In each case, the material was cDNA or gDNA derived from T cells, B-cell-depleted T cells, or PBMCs.

Residents of 24 US areas, aged about 18 to 95 years, made up the participants. From germline, CDR1 is SNHLY and CDR2 FYNNEI. This CDR3 has 13 residues. Trimming pared 8 bases from V and 5 bases from J, leaving 13 bases between. TCRdb's table, derived via immunoSEQ multiplex PCR, lists solely in-frame clones and lacks some. Among 150,000 or so clones, 87% were seen once, and the ten largest hold over 4%. The sequence was collected from a woman in her 40s who had been exposed to COVID-19. Sequenced sample: PBMCs or T cells enriched from blood (not recorded which). The genes are TRBV2 and TRBJ1-5, with a tentative D call TRBD1 (5 bases). The CDR3 DNA is TGTGCCAGCCAGGACACGCAATATCAGCCCCAGCATTTT. It specifies CASQDTQYQPQHF.